A single T cell receptor beta chain is shown here with its context. Its cognate antigen is unknown. Sequencing was performed with immunoSEQ multiplex PCR; in TCRdb, only in-frame clones are kept and a portion is missing. Counted here are about 7,800 clones, around 79% occurring once; the ten biggest clones make up more than 30%. The data are from a study of PD-1 blockade in classical Hodgkin lymphoma. Study-wide points: Initiation of nivolumab under 1 year after ASCT led to exclusion of patients. It was CD4+ TCR diversity, not CD8+, that rose significantly by C4D1. The study reported lower baseline TCR diversity in newly diagnosed patients than in healthy donors.

The sample's time point: cycle 4 day 1 (C4D1), after 6 weeks of nivolumab. Each and every patient relapsed after autologous stem cell transplantation, and patients got differing brentuximab vedotin exposure. After thawing, PBMCs were subjected to magnetic negative selection to isolate CD8+ T cells. Germline CDR1 reads SEHNR; CDR2 reads FQNEAQ (reference sequence). This CDR3 is built from 14 residues. V shed 5 bases and J 4 bases; nucleotides not matched to a gene: 5. The receptor's source is a human donor with classical Hodgkin lymphoma. The genes are TRBV7-9 and TRBJ1-2; 9 bases are shared with TRBD1. This sample comprised CD8+ T cells from blood, obtained before the fourth cycle of nivolumab. CDR3 bases: TGTGCCAGCAGCACCGACAGGGGGATCTATGGCTACACCTTC. This codes for CASSTDRGIYGYTF.